A selection of T cell receptor beta chains follows, all from one sample in a study of T cells in Graves' hyperthyroidism and ophthalmopathy. TCRdb independently ran MiXCR on the multiplex PCR reads; one entry per CDR3 protein. The sample consists of hundreds of thousands of distinct CDR3 sequences, around 13% of them appearing once. Sequenced input: blood. These receptors were obtained from a woman aged 18-29 years with Graves' hyperthyroidism. Each CDR3 is given without its conserved first and last residue. D genes are given only for firm matches.

d_call j_call v_call cdr3_aa
TRBD2 TRBJ2-1 TRBV13 ASSLFRLAGESNEQF
TRBD2 TRBJ2-7 TRBV28 ASSWGRTSESYEQY
- TRBJ2-3 TRBV20-1 SARVTSRTADTQY
TRBD2 TRBJ2-1 TRBV7-9 ASRSGGGDNEQF
- TRBJ1-3 TRBV3-1 ASSQTTMGNTIY
- TRBJ2-5 TRBV14 ASSRPGPGETQY
- TRBJ1-2 TRBV6-4 ASRSTRSGLGYGYT
TRBD2 TRBJ2-1 TRBV7-9 ASSLETSGLSQF
TRBD2 TRBJ2-7 TRBV3-1 ASSQPGLAAYEQY
- TRBJ2-7 TRBV11-2 ASSFRGFSYEQY
TRBD2 TRBJ2-1 TRBV7-9 ASSLSGGRANEQF
- TRBJ1-5 TRBV20-1 SAKGEGDQPQH
- TRBJ2-1 TRBV12-3/TRBV12-4 ASSFYWREQF
- TRBJ1-2 TRBV24-1 ATSDSPGTEGYT
TRBD2 TRBJ2-3 TRBV20-1 SAPRGVGADTQY
- TRBJ2-2 TRBV7-9 ASSSGGGYANTGELF